A single sample is the source of the 21 T cell receptor beta chains below, sequenced in a study of T cell changes during pregnancy in multiple sclerosis. Here immunoSEQ multiplex PCR was the method, and the copy in TCRdb shows in-frame clones only, minus some. The repertoire holds 60,000 to 70,000 clones, with 90% to 95% as singletons. The sample here was peripheral blood, taken in the second trimester of pregnancy. These TCRs come from a female donor with multiple sclerosis, enrolled in a pregnancy study.

This CDR3 is CASSGQFSSGNTIYF. CDR3 sequence (DNA): TGTGCCAGCTCCGGACAGTTTAGCTCTGGAAACACCATATATTTT. This chain links TRBV7-2 with TRBJ1-3; TRBD1 might be the D (6 bases). Looked up from germline, CDR1 is SGHTA and CDR2 is FQGNSA. The CDR3 sequence is 15 residues long. V was clipped by 8 bases and J by 0 bases, with 14 bases between them.

The V and J genes are TRBV30 and TRBJ2-3; 13 bases match TRBD2. This CDR3 is 17 amino acids long. V lost 0 bases to trimming and J lost 6 bases; unmatched junction nucleotides: 9. Germline CDR1 and CDR2: GTSNPN and SVGIG (reference sequence). CDR3 nucleotides: TGTGCCTGGAGTGTAGGGACTAGCGGGACCCGATGGGATACGCAGTATTTT. Translated: CAWSVGTSGTRWDTQYF.

This sequence joins TRBV29-1 and TRBJ2-7, with TRBD1 matching 7 bases. Germline loops: CDR1 SQVTM, CDR2 ANQGSEA. The ends lost 6 bases at V and 0 bases at J; junction bases unmatched: 8. The CDR3 has 14 residues. The CDR3 here is CSVGDSNLSYEQYF. Here the CDR3 DNA reads TGCAGCGTGGGGGACAGCAACCTCTCCTACGAGCAGTACTTC.

This chain uses TRBV7-6 with TRBJ1-3; D perhaps matches TRBD1 (6 bases). The CDR3 sequence is 14 residues long. V was clipped by 4 bases and J by 1 base, with 8 bases between them. Germline assignment: CDR1 SGHVS and CDR2 FNYEAQ. The CDR3, as DNA: TGTGCCAGCAGCTCCCAGGGGTCTGGAAACACCATATATTTT. Translated, it gives CASSSQGSGNTIYF.

This clone appeared once. This chain uses TRBV6-5 with TRBJ1-2, with 7 bases that match TRBD1. This CDR3 comprises 15 residues. V trimming: 7 bases; J trimming: 7 bases; junction bases outside the gene matches: 15. Looked up from germline, CDR1 is MNHEY and CDR2 is SVGAGI. The CDR3 loop is CASTPTRQGPGGYTF. The CDR3 coding sequence is TGTGCCAGCACCCCTACTAGACAGGGCCCTGGTGGCTACACCTTC.

The CDR3 protein is CASSPRASPNYGYTF. CDR3 DNA: TGCGCCAGCAGCCCCAGGGCCAGTCCTAACTATGGCTACACCTTC. The chain recombines TRBV4-3 with TRBJ1-2, with D perhaps TRBD1 (5 bases). This CDR3 spans 15 amino acids. V was pared by 4 bases and J by 0 bases, with 12 bases between. Germline V gene sequence: CDR1 LGHNA, CDR2 YSLEER.

The J gene is TRBJ2-7, the V gene TRBV30; 7 nucleotides match TRBD1. Germline CDR1 is GTSNPN and CDR2 is SVGIG (reference sequence). After removal of 0 bases from V and 2 bases from J, the junction contained 7 bases not matched to a gene. The CDR3 contains 15 residues. The CDR3 nucleotides are TGTGCCTGGAGTGTTGGTCAGGGGGTAGCCTACGAGCAGTACTTC. Its protein is CAWSVGQGVAYEQYF. Combining the CDR3 with reference TRBV30 and TRBJ2-7 gives the whole variable domain SQTIHQWPATLVQPVGSPLSLECTVEGTSNPNLYWYRQAAGRGLQLLFYSVGIGQISSEVPQNLSASRPQDRQFILSSKKLLLSDSGFYLCAWSVGQGVAYEQYFGPGTRLTVT.

The chain has TRBV7-8 and TRBJ2-7, with 8 nucleotides matching TRBD2. V gave up 4 bases and J gave up 1 base; unmatched junction bases: 9. The CDR3 sequence is 16 residues long. Germline values: CDR1 SGHVS, CDR2 FQNEAQ. DNA for the CDR3: TGTGCCAGCAGCTCCCCGGGCGCGGGAGGTTCCTACGAGCAGTACTTC. It translates to CASSSPGAGGSYEQYF.

The chain joins TRBV5-5 to TRBJ2-7; 8 bases are a match to TRBD1. The CDR3 runs to 17 residues. Trimming cost V 1 base and J 3 bases; bases outside gene matches: 12. CDR1 is SGHKS, CDR2 YYEKEE, per germline (reference sequence). The CDR3 reads CASSLSVSGQAYYEQYF. DNA for the CDR3: TGTGCCAGCAGCTTGTCCGTCTCGGGACAGGCTTACTACGAGCAGTACTTC.

This clone was seen once. V is TRBV6-5 and J is TRBJ1-2; 8 positions agree with TRBD1. Germline loops: CDR1 MNHEY, CDR2 SVGAGI. V dropped 2 bases and J dropped 3; count of bases not matched to a gene: 5. The CDR3 consists of 15 residues. The CDR3 DNA follows: TGTGCCAGCAGTTACCTTCCAGGGGGCTACTATGGCTACACCTTC. As protein: CASSYLPGGYYGYTF.

The V and J genes are TRBV6-5 and TRBJ2-6; D not resolved. Trimming took off 6 bases at V and 2 bases at J, with 11 bases between the two ends. The CDR3 is 15 residues long. Germline V gene lookup returns CDR1 MNHEY and CDR2 SVGAGI. The CDR3 region has the DNA TGTGCCAGCAGGCCCACGAAGCCTGGGGCCAACGTCCTGACTTTC. It codes for CASRPTKPGANVLTF.

Written as DNA, the CDR3 is TGTGCCAGCAGCCCCTCTCCAGGACAGGGCCACGATGAGCAGTTCTTC. It encodes CASSPSPGQGHDEQFF. This chain links TRBV7-9 with TRBJ2-1; 8 bases agree with TRBD1. This CDR3 contains 16 residues. J was trimmed by 8 bases and V by 5 bases; bases with no gene match: 14. Germline CDR1 is SEHNR and CDR2 is FQNEAQ (reference sequence).

This clone has only a few counts. The chain couples TRBV4-3 to TRBJ1-3, with a weak D call TRBD1 (6 bases). The CDR3 runs to 16 residues. The germline V gene encodes CDR1 LGHNA and CDR2 YSLEER. V was clipped by 0 bases and J by 4 bases, with 13 bases between them. This CDR3 is CASSQDAGARGNTIYF. CDR3 DNA: TGCGCCAGCAGCCAAGACGCAGGGGCACGGGGAAACACCATATATTTT.

This chain links TRBV6-5 with TRBJ1-2, with D maybe TRBD1 (6 bases). This CDR3 is built from 13 residues. CDR1 and CDR2 (germline): MNHEY, SVGAGI. V lost 7 bases and J lost 2, with 11 bases in between. The CDR3 DNA follows: TGTGCCAGCAAGTCTGGACAGAACTATGGCTACACCTTC. It codes for CASKSGQNYGYTF.

This clone occurred a few times. The chain is built from TRBV5-1 and TRBJ1-1; 10 positions agree with TRBD1. J lost 3 bases, V lost 4 bases, and 0 bases had no gene match. Germline V CDR1 and CDR2: SGHRS, YFSETQ. CDR3 size: 13 residues. The DNA for the CDR3 is TGCGCCAGCAGCGACAGGGGGCACACTGAAGCTTTCTTT. Translation: CASSDRGHTEAFF. Filled out from reference TRBV5-1 and TRBJ1-1, the complete variable domain reads KAGVTQTPRYLIKTRGQQVTLSCSPISGHRSVSWYQQTPGQGLQFLFEYFSETQRNKGNFPGRFSGRQFSNSRSEMNVSTLELGDSALYLCASSDRGHTEAFFGQGTRLTVV.

The gene calls are TRBV15 and TRBJ1-2; D is ambiguous. The germline gives CDR1 LNHNV, CDR2 YYDKDF (reference sequence). The ends were cut back, 0 bases at V and 6 bases at J, with 14 bases in the middle. The CDR3 contains 15 residues. The CDR3 DNA sequence: TGTGCCACCAGCAGAGATTACGAGGGATGGGATGGCTACACCTTC. Its protein is CATSRDYEGWDGYTF.

The chain is built from TRBV19 and TRBJ2-7; D might be TRBD2 (5 bases). V dropped 3 bases and J dropped 0 bases, with 9 bases sitting between them. The CDR3 is 14 amino acids. CDR1 and CDR2 from the germline V gene are LNHDA and SQIVND (reference sequence). CDR3 in amino acids: CASSIGVTSYEQYF. The CDR3 nucleotides read TGTGCCAGTAGTATCGGGGTCACCTCCTACGAGCAGTACTTC.

The chain links TRBV7-8 to TRBJ2-5; 8 bases fit TRBD2. This CDR3 region has 16 residues. V dropped 5 bases and J dropped 2; count of bases not matched to a gene: 10. Germline-derived CDR1 and CDR2 are SGHVS and FQNEAQ. DNA of the CDR3: TGTGCCAGCAGCCAACAGGGACTAGTAATACAAGAGACCCAGTACTTC. This sequence encodes CASSQQGLVIQETQYF. The full variable domain, with the rest looked up from reference TRBV7-8 and TRBJ2-5, is GAGVSQSPRYKVAKRGQDVALRCDPISGHVSLFWYQQALGQGPEFLTYFQNEAQLDKSGLPSDRFFAERPEGSVSTLKIQRTQQEDSAVYLCASSQQGLVIQETQYFGPGTRLLVL.

J is TRBJ2-1 and V is TRBV6-1; the D is unclear. Germline CDR1 is MNHNS and CDR2 is SASEGT. The CDR3 has 13 amino acids. V lost 7 bases, J lost 6 bases, and 13 bases lay in between. CDR3 loop: CASTLAGPNEQFF. The CDR3 region has the DNA TGTGCCAGCACCCTCGCCGGTCCCAATGAGCAGTTCTTC.

The chain joins TRBV5-1 to TRBJ1-4; D may be TRBD1 (5 bases). V lost 1 base and J lost 8, with 18 bases in between. Germline V gene lookup returns CDR1 SGHRS and CDR2 YFSETQ. The CDR3 extends over 16 amino acids. In nucleotides, the CDR3 is TGCGCCAGCAGCTTGCCCCTGGGAGGGGCGGGGGAAAAACTGTTTTTT. Residues: CASSLPLGGAGEKLFF.

The chain has TRBV7-8 and TRBJ2-1, with 13 bases lining up with TRBD2. Germline-derived CDR1 and CDR2 are SGHVS and FQNEAQ. With V trimmed by 5 bases and J by 2 bases, 18 bases remained unmatched. The CDR3 covers 21 residues. As DNA, the CDR3 is TGTGCCAGCAGCCCCGGACTAGCGGGGGCTGGGTTTCAGGGGACCTACAATGAGCAGTTCTTC. Translated, it gives CASSPGLAGAGFQGTYNEQFF.